The rows below give T cell receptor beta chains drawn from one sample of a study of OX40 agonist ivuxolimab in advanced cancers. TCRdb's copy holds only in-frame clones and misses some; the assay was immunoSEQ multiplex PCR. Of around 76,000 clones listed, approximately 80% are singletons. The specimen comprised CD4+ or CD8+ T cells sorted from blood, sampled in a trial of the OX40 agonist ivuxolimab. The source of these receptors is an adult with an advanced solid tumor such as melanoma, head and neck, liver or kidney cancer. CDR3s include the opening cysteine and the closing phenylalanine or tryptophan. A D gene is named only where the DNA matches it firmly. Not every row has a clone size; where given, it reads once, few, many or a size class.

TRBV5-1,TRBD2,NA,TRBJ2-1,TGCGCCAGCAGCTCGGGGCGGCCTAGCGGGGTAGTAAGCAATGAGCAGTTCTTC,CASSSGRPSGVVSNEQFF
TRBV19,NA,NA,TRBJ2-1,TGTGCCAGTAGTCGGCGGCAGGGTTGGACTAATGAGCAGTTCTTC,CASSRRQGWTNEQFF
TRBV6-5,NA,NA,TRBJ1-2,TGTGCCAGCAGTTACTCCCAGGGCGTGAACTATGGCTACACCTTC,CASSYSQGVNYGYTF
TRBV2,TRBD1,few,TRBJ1-5,TGTGCCAGCAGTTTGACAGGGGGCGGACAGCCCCAGCATTTT,CASSLTGGGQPQHF
TRBV4-1,NA,NA,TRBJ1-2,TGCGCCAGCACCTCGGCCCTTGGAGGGGGCTACACCTTC,CASTSALGGGYTF
TRBV15,TRBD2,NA,TRBJ2-1,TGTGCCACCAGCGGAACCGGGACTACTTCCTACAATGAGCAGTTCTTC,CATSGTGTTSYNEQFF
TRBV9,TRBD1,NA,TRBJ1-2,TGTGCCAGCAGCGGAGGACCCGGGACAGGGGGCTCGAGCTACACCTTC,CASSGGPGTGGSSYTF
TRBV7-9,NA,NA,TRBJ2-5,TGTGCCAGCAGCTTCAGCGGGTACCAAGAGACCCAGTACTTC,CASSFSGYQETQYF
TRBV27,TRBD2,once,TRBJ2-1,TGTGCCAGCAGTCCGACTAGCGGGGTCTCCTACAATGAGCAGTTCTTC,CASSPTSGVSYNEQFF
TRBV7-2,TRBD2,NA,TRBJ2-5,TGTGCCAGCAGCTCAAGGACTAGCGGGAGCTCAGAGACCCAGTACTTC,CASSSRTSGSSETQYF
TRBV7-2,TRBD2,NA,TRBJ2-3,TGTGCCGCGACTAGCGGGACCACAGATACGCAGTATTTT,CAATSGTTDTQYF
TRBV7-2,TRBD1,NA,TRBJ1-1,TGTGCCAGCAGCGATCACGGAGGGGGCGTCACTGAAGCTTTCTTT,CASSDHGGGVTEAFF
TRBV4-2,TRBD1,NA,TRBJ1-6,TGTGCCAGCAGCCAAGGGGACAGGGGGCTTAATTCACCCCTCCACTTT,CASSQGDRGLNSPLHF
TRBV18,NA,few,TRBJ1-3,TGTGCCAGCTCCCTTGACAGTTCCTCTGGAAACACCATATATTTT,CASSLDSSSGNTIYF
TRBV10-3,NA,NA,TRBJ1-2,TGTGCCATCAGTGAGCCCCGGGCGGAGGGCTACACCTTC,CAISEPRAEGYTF
TRBV28,TRBD1,few,TRBJ1-3,TGTGCCAGCAGCTCAGGGGGGGCCTCTGGAAACACCATATATTTT,CASSSGGASGNTIYF
TRBV29-1,TRBD2,NA,TRBJ2-3,TGCAGCGTTGAAGGGGTCGGGACTAGTTGGCCAGATACGCAGTATTTT,CSVEGVGTSWPDTQYF
TRBV18,NA,NA,TRBJ2-4,TGTGCCAGCTCACCTGCGGCCTTAGCCAAAAACATTCAGTACTTC,CASSPAALAKNIQYF
TRBV5-6,NA,NA,TRBJ2-3,TGTGCCAGCAGCTTGGGGCCCTCCGGGAGTACGCAGTATTTT,CASSLGPSGSTQYF
TRBV28,TRBD2,few,TRBJ2-1,TGTGCCAGCAACCAACTAGCGGGCGTCAATGAGCAGTTCTTC,CASNQLAGVNEQFF
TRBV5-4,TRBD1,NA,TRBJ1-1,TGTGCCAGCAGCTGGGACAGGGGGCAATCTGAAGCTTTCTTT,CASSWDRGQSEAFF
TRBV7-8,TRBD1,NA,TRBJ2-7,TGTGCCAGCAGCCAGGGACAGTTACTCTACGAGCAGTACTTC,CASSQGQLLYEQYF
TRBV4-1,NA,NA,TRBJ2-7,TGCGCCAGCAGTCGGTTTATCTCCTACGAGCAGTACTTC,CASSRFISYEQYF
TRBV7-3,TRBD2,NA,TRBJ2-5,TGTGCCAGCAGTCTAGCGGGAGGACGGGAGGAGACCCAGTACTTC,CASSLAGGREETQYF
TRBV21-1,NA,NA,TRBJ2-3,TGTGCCAGCAGCGTTCAGACTAGCGGGGGGGCAGATACGCAGTATTTT,CASSVQTSGGADTQYF
TRBV7-6,NA,once,TRBJ1-2,TGTGCCAGCAGCTTAGGGGGCGACCTTGGTGGCTACACCTTC,CASSLGGDLGGYTF
TRBV4-2,TRBD1,NA,TRBJ1-5,TGTGCCAGCAGCCAAGATGGAGCGACAGGGAATCAGCCCCAGCATTTT,CASSQDGATGNQPQHF
TRBV4-3,NA,NA,TRBJ2-1,TGCGCCAGCAGCCCAACCCCCCCCGGTCAGTACAATGAGCAGTTCTTC,CASSPTPPGQYNEQFF
TRBV6-5,NA,NA,TRBJ1-3,TGTGCCAGCATTCAGGGGCTTGACACCATATATTTT,CASIQGLDTIYF
TRBV28,TRBD2,NA,TRBJ2-7,TGTGCCAGCAGTTTAGCGACTAGCGGCTCCTACGAGCAGTACTTC,CASSLATSGSYEQYF